This passage covers 11 T cell receptor beta chains from one sample sequenced in a study of vaccination effects on CD4 cells after COVID-19. The ViraFEST assay expanded antigen-specific CD4+ T cells with viral peptide pools before sequencing. Subsequent to a culture period of 10 days, CD4+ T cells were isolated. All study participants received two doses of BNT162b2 or mRNA-1273 vaccine. Antigens for these TCRs are unknown. Measured with immunoSEQ multiplex PCR; TCRdb has only the in-frame clones, and not every one. The sample has about 59,000 clones, roughly three quarters seen once. The material was CD4+ T cells from PBMCs cultured with HCoV-OC43 spike peptides, obtained after COVID-19 vaccination. Subset reported: HCoV-OC43 spike overlapping peptide pool stimulation. The receptors were sampled from a human donor who received a COVID-19 vaccine.

CDR3: CASSLQANEKLFF. The CDR3 coding sequence is TGTGCCAGCAGTTTACAGGCGAATGAAAAACTGTTTTTT. This chain uses TRBV12-3 or TRBV12-4 with TRBJ1-4; no reliable D call. V lost 2 bases, J lost 5 bases, and 6 bases lay in between. The CDR3 consists of 13 residues.

The chain links TRBV29-1 to TRBJ1-2, with D possibly matching TRBD1 (5 bases). Trimming removed 8 bases at V and 5 bases at J, with 15 bases between. Looked up from germline, CDR1 is SQVTM and CDR2 is ANQGSEA. The CDR3 extends over 12 amino acids. In nucleotides, the CDR3 is TGCAGCTACCAAAGGGACGTTTATGGCTACACCTTC. Protein product: CSYQRDVYGYTF.

The DNA for the CDR3 is TGTGCCAGCAGCCAAGCTCCGCCTAGCACAGATACGCAGTATTTT. Translation: CASSQAPPSTDTQYF. The chain is built from TRBV4-2 and TRBJ2-3; unclear D gene. Germline CDR1 and CDR2: LGHNA and YNFKEQ. Trimming pared 1 base from V and 0 bases from J, leaving 8 bases between. The CDR3 consists of 15 residues.

The V and J genes are TRBV5-6 and TRBJ2-5; 8 nucleotides line up with TRBD2. The germline gives CDR1 SGHDT, CDR2 YYEEEE. The trim removed 3 bases at V and 1 base at J, leaving 2 bases unmatched. This CDR3 spans 14 amino acids. CDR3 amino acids: CASSSGLVQETQYF. The DNA of the CDR3 is TGTGCCAGCAGCTCGGGACTAGTCCAAGAGACCCAGTACTTC.

This rearrangement joins TRBV10-2 to TRBJ2-2; D may correspond to TRBD1 or TRBD2 (5 bases each). V dropped 1 base and J dropped 1 base, with 10 bases sitting between them. The CDR3 extends over 16 amino acids. The germline V gene encodes CDR1 WSHSY and CDR2 SAAADI. CDR3 residues: CASSEYPGRNTGELFF. CDR3 nucleotides: TGCGCCAGCAGTGAGTACCCAGGGAGGAACACCGGGGAGCTGTTTTTT.

The genes are TRBV11-2 and TRBJ1-1; D uncertain. CDR3 length: 15 amino acids. Trimming left V 2 bases short and J 1 base short, with 11 bases between. Germline V gives CDR1 SGHAT, CDR2 FQNNGV. The chain's CDR3 is CASSLTPDGNTEAFF. The DNA for the CDR3 is TGTGCCAGCAGCTTAACTCCTGACGGGAACACTGAAGCTTTCTTT.

A few counts support this clone. This sequence joins TRBV3-1 (or the pseudogene TRBV3-2) and TRBJ1-2; no definite D call. Trimming shortened V by 0 bases and J by 4 bases, and 6 bases separated the two germline ends. The germline gives CDR1 LGHDT, CDR2 YNNKEL (reference sequence). The CDR3 consists of 13 residues. CDR3 in DNA: TGTGCCAGCAGCCAAGAGGTTTTCTATGGCTACACCTTC. Translated: CASSQEVFYGYTF.

This clone was detected only once. This chain uses TRBV2 with TRBJ2-7; TRBD1 or TRBD2 may be the D gene (5 bases each). The CDR3 consists of 15 residues. CDR1 is SNHLY and CDR2 is FYNNEI in the germline V gene. V shed 4 bases and J shed 1 base, with 14 bases lying between them. CDR3 in amino acids: CASSVGDAKSYEQYV. The CDR3, as DNA: TGTGCCAGCAGTGTCGGGGACGCAAAGTCCTACGAGCAGTACGTC.

This chain uses TRBV7-3 with TRBJ2-5; 8 positions match TRBD2. V lost 0 bases and J lost 4; bases outside the gene matches: 7. Germline V gene sequence: CDR1 SGHTA, CDR2 FQGTGA. The CDR3 spans 16 residues. CDR3 loop: CASSLTSGGPGETQYF. The CDR3 bases are TGTGCCAGCAGCTTAACATCGGGGGGGCCGGGAGAGACCCAGTACTTC.

The CDR3 bases are TGTGCCAGCGGCGGTGCAGGGCAGGGTGGAAGCAATCAGCCCCAGCATTTT. This gives the protein CASGGAGQGGSNQPQHF. J is TRBJ1-5 and V is TRBV5-8; tentatively, D is TRBD1 (5 bases). The V and J ends lost 7 bases and 1 base respectively, with 21 bases between them. The germline V gene encodes CDR1 SGHTS and CDR2 YDEGEE. The CDR3 is made up of 17 amino acids. The full variable domain, with the rest looked up from reference TRBV5-8 and TRBJ1-5, is EAGVTQSPTHLIKTRGQQATLRCSPISGHTSVYWYQQALGLGLQFLLWYDEGEERNRGNFPPRFSGRQFPNYSSELNVNALELEDSALYLCASGGAGQGGSNQPQHFGDGTRLSIL.

This clone has a single count. This chain connects TRBV15 to TRBJ1-1; D not certain. Trimming cost V 0 bases and J 4 bases, with 12 bases left between them. The germline V gene has CDR1 LNHNV and CDR2 YYDKDF (reference sequence). There are 15 residues in the CDR3. The CDR3 is CATSRDRSWATEAFF. The CDR3 DNA is TGTGCCACCAGCAGAGACCGGAGTTGGGCCACTGAAGCTTTCTTT.